This T cell receptor (beta chain) came from a study of blood T cell repertoires in COVID-19. Overall study: COVID-19 samples from acute and convalescent phases originated in the United States, Italy and Spain. PBMCs, B-cell-depleted T cells, or T cells provided the cDNA or gDNA that made up the material.

Seattle participants joined during active infection and were tracked over time. Germline V gene sequence: CDR1 SGHVS, CDR2 FQNEAQ. The CDR3 covers 15 residues. V gave up 5 bases and J gave up 4 bases; unmatched junction bases: 8. In the authors' methods: For nucleated cells, counts were estimated from reference gene primer amplification. Profiling relied on immunoSEQ multiplex PCR, and the TCRdb table lists in-frame clones only, not all of them. That table furnishes V, J and clone size, whereas the DNA furnished D and trimming. The sample records some 90,000 clones, around nine tenths being singletons.

Material: peripheral blood. This chain connects TRBV7-8 to TRBJ1-5, with 7 nucleotides matching TRBD1. The receptor was isolated from an older woman with COVID-19, enrolled during active disease. CDR3 DNA sequence: TGTGCCAGCAGCAGAAACAGGGGCGCAAATCAGCCCCAGCATTTT. Translating gives CASSRNRGANQPQHF.